This TCR beta chain is drawn from a study of blood T cell repertoires in COVID-19. Some clones are missing from TCRdb's copy, which holds only in-frame ones; the method was immunoSEQ multiplex PCR. The top ten hold around 2.5% of the sample, which has about 230,000 clones, roughly 83% seen once. This CDR3 spans 14 amino acids. Looked up from germline, CDR1 is MGHDK and CDR2 is SYGVNS. The junction had 7 bases not matched to a gene; V was cut back by 6 bases and J by 4 bases. This TCR came from a woman in her 70s with active or convalescent COVID-19. The sequenced sample was peripheral blood. This chain joins TRBV25-1 and TRBJ1-2, with 8 bases matching TRBD1. The DNA of the CDR3 is TGTGCCAGCAGAGGAAGTGGACAGGGCTATGGCTACACCTTC. This translates into CASRGSGQGYGYTF.